The subject of this entry is one TCR beta chain. Its antigen is unknown. The sample has other DNA sequences that encode this CDR3 too. Every bit of the isolated RNA underwent reverse transcription, so sequencing read expressed TCRB transcripts. The data were produced by immunoSEQ multiplex PCR, yet TCRdb's version contains in-frame clones alone and is incomplete. Of around 250,000 clones listed, 27% were seen once; the top ten hold around 4%. This sample was taken from a study of beta chain features in type 1 diabetes. Study summary: Examination of sorted cells across all samples involved around 100,000,000 cells.

V lost 6 bases to trimming and J lost 1 base; unmatched junction nucleotides: 9. The CDR3 has 14 amino acids. Germline V gene data show CDR1 as SQVTM and CDR2 as ANQGSEA. The study, taken as a whole, reports: Shorter templates may be favored by PCR, equally so in patients and controls. Healthy donors had naive, central memory and Treg TCRB repertoires that appeared less similar than those seen among patients.

This TCR derives from a man in his thirties or forties in good health. The sample was central memory CD4+ T cells from blood. This chain links TRBV29-1 with TRBJ2-7; 7 nucleotides match TRBD1. CDR3 nucleotides: TGCAGCGTCGAGGGGGCAGGGGGTTCCTACGAGCAGTACTTC. Residues: CSVEGAGGSYEQYF.